Shown below are 14 T cell receptor beta chains from a single sample sequenced in a study of metastatic and nonmetastatic thyroid tumors. TCRdb re-called the PCR reads through MiXCR. The table shows tens of thousands of clones, with roughly 15% occurring only once. Patients were all untreated before their thyroid surgery. The sequencing input was blood. The receptors were sampled from a female donor with papillary thyroid cancer or a benign thyroid nodule (not recorded which). Some clones in this sample may be carry-over from other donors' samples.

V and J are TRBV28 and TRBJ2-7; D is uncertain. Trimming stripped 6 bases from V and 3 bases from J, with 9 bases between. The CDR3 is 12 residues long. CDR1 MDHEN and CDR2 SYDVKM come from the germline V gene. The CDR3 loop is CASSHGNYEQYV. CDR3 bases: TGTGCCAGCAGCCACGGTAACTACGAGCAGTACGTC.

This clone was picked up many times. The V and J genes are TRBV7-8 and TRBJ1-3, with 8 bases that match TRBD1. CDR1 and CDR2 (germline): SGHVS, FQNEAQ. Trimming at V came to 5 bases and at J to 2 bases, leaving 8 bases not matched to a gene. This CDR3 comprises 16 residues. CDR3 in DNA: TGTGCCAGCAGCCCTAGGACAGGGCTGGCTGGAAACACCATATATTTT. This translates into CASSPRTGLAGNTIYF. Together with reference TRBV7-8 and TRBJ1-3, the CDR3 gives the full variable domain: GAGVSQSPRYKVAKRGQDVALRCDPISGHVSLFWYQQALGQGPEFLTYFQNEAQLDKSGLPSDRFFAERPEGSVSTLKIQRTQQEDSAVYLCASSPRTGLAGNTIYFGEGSWLTVV.

Ten or more counts support this clone. The rearrangement joins TRBV9 to TRBJ2-7, with 9 bases that match TRBD1. V lost 0 bases and J lost 5; bases outside the gene matches: 9. The germline V gene encodes CDR1 SGDLS and CDR2 YYNGEE. This CDR3 has 16 residues. The CDR3 nucleotides read TGTGCCAGCAGCGTAGCTACAGGGGGCGTCTTTGACGAGCAGTACTTC. It translates to CASSVATGGVFDEQYF.

V usage is TRBV20-1 and J usage is TRBJ2-3; TRBD2 agrees at 11 bases. The CDR3 extends over 16 amino acids. Germline CDR1 is DFQATT and CDR2 is SNEGSKA (reference sequence). Trimming took 0 bases from V and 6 from J; bases not matched to a gene: 8. DNA of the CDR3: TGCAGTGCTAGAGATGCACTCGGACTAGCGGGCGATACGCAGTATTTT. This translates into CSARDALGLAGDTQYF.

This clone was observed at least ten times. The chain couples TRBV28 to TRBJ1-3; 7 bases map to TRBD1. Trimming took 2 bases from V and 2 from J; bases not matched to a gene: 9. This CDR3 contains 17 residues. Germline values: CDR1 MDHEN, CDR2 SYDVKM. The CDR3 sequence is CASSLHPGTAPGNTIYF. Here the CDR3 DNA reads TGTGCCAGCAGTTTACATCCCGGGACAGCACCTGGAAACACCATATATTTT.

This clone was found a few times. In DNA form, the CDR3 reads TGCGCCAGCAGTGAGCCTGGATCCCTAGCGGTCCGGGGCCTGGAGACCCAGTACTTC. It codes for CASSEPGSLAVRGLETQYF. The chain couples TRBV10-2 to TRBJ2-5, with 7 nucleotides matching TRBD2. Germline CDR1 and CDR2: WSHSY and SAAADI. This CDR3 contains 19 residues. Trimming cost V 2 bases and J 5 bases; bases outside gene matches: 20.

This clone came up many times. The rearrangement uses TRBV20-1 and TRBJ2-7; 9 positions match TRBD1. CDR1 DFQATT and CDR2 SNEGSKA come from the germline V gene (reference sequence). The length of the CDR3 is 14 residues. Unmatched junction bases numbered 4, after V lost 2 bases and J lost 2 bases. CDR3 protein: CSARMGQGTYEQYF. In DNA, the CDR3 is TGCAGTGCTAGAATGGGACAGGGTACCTACGAGCAGTACTTC.

This clone was detected ten times or more. The chain is built from TRBV6-1 and TRBJ1-3, with D perhaps matching TRBD1 (6 bases). The CDR3 spans 13 residues. V was trimmed by 7 bases and J by 2 bases, leaving 9 bases between them. Germline CDR1 is MNHNS and CDR2 is SASEGT. CDR3 coding DNA: TGTGCCAGCACGGGGGCGGCTGGAAACACCATATATTTT. It codes for CASTGAAGNTIYF.

There are many counts of this clone. The genes are TRBV9 and TRBJ2-5, with 9 bases aligning to TRBD1. CDR1 SGDLS and CDR2 YYNGEE come from the germline V gene. V shed 0 bases, J shed 4 bases, and the junction held 4 bases outside the gene matches. CDR3 length: 15 residues. This CDR3 reads CASSVAGQGGETQYF. CDR3 nucleotides: TGTGCCAGCAGCGTAGCGGGACAGGGCGGAGAGACCCAGTACTTC.

Ten or more counts support this clone. V and J are TRBV28 and TRBJ2-7, with a weak D call TRBD2 (6 bases). From germline, CDR1 is MDHEN and CDR2 SYDVKM. The CDR3 runs 14 residues. Trimming stripped 4 bases from V and 2 bases from J, with 12 bases between. The CDR3 DNA reads as TGTGCCAGCAGTTCCCCTAGCGCAACCTACGAGCAGTACTTC. Encoded protein: CASSSPSATYEQYF.

This clone was counted ten times or more. The chain employs TRBV6-1 and TRBJ2-2; D is uncertain. CDR3 length: 13 amino acids. From germline, CDR1 is MNHNS and CDR2 SASEGT. With 1 base removed from V and 5 bases from J, the gap between germline ends came to 5 bases. CDR3 region: CASSEGDTGELFF. CDR3 in DNA: TGTGCCAGCAGTGAAGGGGATACCGGGGAGCTGTTTTTT.

This clone is classed as medium-sized. One junction end disagrees with the germline gene, perhaps due to a read error. This chain connects TRBV6-1 to TRBJ1-1, with no clear D. Germline lookup yields CDR1 MNHNS and CDR2 SASEGT. There are 13 residues in the CDR3. CDR3 amino acids: CASSEYSNSEAFF. The CDR3 nucleotides are TGTGCCAGCAGTGAATACTCGAACAGTGAAGCTTTCTTT.

Many counts were recorded for this clone. The V and J genes are TRBV5-8 and TRBJ2-1; 7 bases map to TRBD2. With V trimmed by 5 bases and J by 6 bases, 11 bases remained unmatched. The CDR3 covers 15 residues. Looked up from germline, CDR1 is SGHTS and CDR2 is YDEGEE. CDR3 residues: CASRWEGGDLNEQFF. CDR3 in DNA: TGTGCCAGCAGGTGGGAGGGAGGGGACCTCAATGAGCAGTTCTTC.

This clone was seen ten or more times. V is TRBV30 and J is TRBJ2-1, with TRBD1 matching 11 bases. The ends lost 7 bases at V and 0 bases at J; junction bases unmatched: 8. Germline assignment: CDR1 GTSNPN and CDR2 SVGIG (reference sequence). The CDR3 consists of 16 residues. The CDR3 DNA reads as TGTGCCTTAGCGGGACAGGGGGTCTACTCCTACAATGAGCAGTTCTTC. It yields the protein CALAGQGVYSYNEQFF.